Listed below are T cell receptor beta chains from one sample, sequenced in a study of cytomegalovirus exposure and HLA in healthy donors. The data were produced by immunoSEQ multiplex PCR, yet TCRdb's version contains in-frame clones alone and is incomplete. The profile shows around 150,000 clones, roughly 80% of them singletons. Sequenced material: PBMCs. The receptors shown here come from a woman between 40 and 55 years old in good health and CMV-seropositive. CDR3s include the opening cysteine and the closing phenylalanine or tryptophan. A D gene is named only where the DNA matches it firmly.

j_call: TRBJ2-1
d_call: NA
v_call: TRBV11-3
cdr3_aa: CASSLVSIDEQFF

j_call: TRBJ1-6
d_call: TRBD1
v_call: TRBV10-3
cdr3_aa: CAISVDRASNSPLHF

j_call: TRBJ2-2
d_call: NA
v_call: TRBV11-3
cdr3_aa: CASSLQGGKNTGELFF

j_call: TRBJ2-7
d_call: NA
v_call: TRBV27
cdr3_aa: CASSTIPGHPPYEQYF

j_call: TRBJ1-2
d_call: NA
v_call: TRBV2
cdr3_aa: CASSEFGQGGGYGYTF

j_call: TRBJ2-7
d_call: TRBD2
v_call: TRBV19
cdr3_aa: CASSVGLALDYEQYF

j_call: TRBJ2-7
d_call: TRBD1
v_call: TRBV9
cdr3_aa: CASGESRDRVLRRGYEQYF

j_call: TRBJ1-1
d_call: NA
v_call: TRBV6-1
cdr3_aa: CASHVPPGGTEAFF

j_call: TRBJ1-2
d_call: NA
v_call: TRBV19
cdr3_aa: CATDPGNADRGRSGYTF

j_call: TRBJ2-5
d_call: NA
v_call: TRBV7-8
cdr3_aa: CASSPSGLQETQYF

j_call: TRBJ2-7
d_call: TRBD1
v_call: TRBV4-2
cdr3_aa: CASSQGPGTGSNEQYF

j_call: TRBJ2-7
d_call: TRBD2
v_call: TRBV5-8
cdr3_aa: CASSLVGAGLAGVYEQYF

j_call: TRBJ2-7
d_call: TRBD1
v_call: TRBV6-5
cdr3_aa: CASRYPPGTGGEQYF

j_call: TRBJ2-1
d_call: TRBD2
v_call: TRBV28
cdr3_aa: CASSRLAGVEQFF

j_call: TRBJ1-1
d_call: TRBD1
v_call: TRBV11-2
cdr3_aa: CASSQAGGTEAFF

j_call: TRBJ2-7
d_call: NA
v_call: TRBV29-1
cdr3_aa: CSVELVASYEQYF

j_call: TRBJ1-2
d_call: NA
v_call: TRBV25-1
cdr3_aa: CASSRGQSISGYTF

j_call: TRBJ2-7
d_call: NA
v_call: TRBV27
cdr3_aa: CASRASGQSEQYF

j_call: TRBJ2-5
d_call: TRBD1
v_call: TRBV2
cdr3_aa: CASSAMTGLGETQYF

j_call: TRBJ2-5
d_call: TRBD2
v_call: TRBV10-3
cdr3_aa: CAISESGLAGGETQYF

j_call: TRBJ1-4
d_call: NA
v_call: TRBV4-3
cdr3_aa: CASSQDGGRADEKLFF

j_call: TRBJ1-1
d_call: TRBD1
v_call: TRBV28
cdr3_aa: CASSPQGAPEAFF

j_call: TRBJ2-4
d_call: NA
v_call: TRBV9
cdr3_aa: CASSVERGSNIQYF

j_call: TRBJ2-2
d_call: TRBD1
v_call: TRBV5-1
cdr3_aa: CASSLNRGNTGELFF

j_call: TRBJ2-3
d_call: TRBD2
v_call: TRBV10-2
cdr3_aa: CASDSGGADTQYF

j_call: TRBJ2-7
d_call: NA
v_call: TRBV6-6
cdr3_aa: CASKTKTPYEQYF

j_call: TRBJ2-3
d_call: TRBD2
v_call: TRBV2
cdr3_aa: CASRALAGITDTQYF

j_call: TRBJ1-1
d_call: NA
v_call: TRBV4-3
cdr3_aa: CASSQGVRGTEAFF

j_call: TRBJ1-6
d_call: NA
v_call: TRBV28
cdr3_aa: CASSLSFRTNSPLHF